Listed below are T cell receptor beta chains from one sample, sequenced in a study of beta chain features in type 1 diabetes. Generated by immunoSEQ multiplex PCR, the TCRdb table keeps only in-frame clones and is missing some. The sample includes under 900,000 clones, roughly 16% of them seen just once. The sample consisted of naive CD4+ T cells from blood. These receptors all stem from a woman aged 18-29 years in good health. CDR3s include the opening cysteine and the closing phenylalanine or tryptophan. D genes are given only for firm matches. Clone size is shown for a subset of rows, as once, few, many or a class of expanded clone.

j_call	d_call	v_call	clone_size	cdr3_nt	cdr3_aa
TRBJ1-2	TRBD1	TRBV28	.	TGTGGTACAGGGGGGAACTATGGCTACACCTTC	CGTGGNYGYTF
TRBJ2-3	TRBD1	TRBV7-9	.	TGTGCCAGCAGCTTACGGGGGCAGGGGGCGACAGATACGCAGTATTTT	CASSLRGQGATDTQYF
TRBJ2-7	TRBD1	TRBV2	few	TGTGCCAGTAGAGGGGGCGCGGGTTACGAGCAGTACTTC	CASRGGAGYEQYF
TRBJ2-7	.	TRBV5-5	.	TGTGCCAGCAGCTTGATTTGGGGCGCACAGCCCTACGAGCAGTACTTC	CASSLIWGAQPYEQYF
TRBJ2-1	TRBD2	TRBV13	.	TGTGCCAGCAGCTTGACTAGCGGGAGTGATGAGCAGTTCTTC	CASSLTSGSDEQFF
TRBJ1-4	.	TRBV2	few	TGTGCCAGCAGGACGGGTAGGGAAAAACTGTTTTTT	CASRTGREKLFF
TRBJ1-1	TRBD1	TRBV5-1	.	TGCGCCAGCAGCCGTGACAGGGTGAACACTGAAGCTTTCTTT	CASSRDRVNTEAFF
TRBJ1-2	TRBD1	TRBV27	.	TGTGCCAGCAGCCTGACAGGGGAGAATGGCTACACCTTC	CASSLTGENGYTF
TRBJ2-5	TRBD2	TRBV9	.	TGTGCCAGCAGCCACCCCGGACTAGCGGGTGGCGAGACCCAGTACTTC	CASSHPGLAGGETQYF
TRBJ1-1	.	TRBV2	many	TGTGCCACCGAAGGACAGAACACTGAAGCTTTCTTT	CATEGQNTEAFF
TRBJ1-1	.	TRBV2	few	TGTGCCAGCAGACGAGGGGCTCGGAGCACTGAAGCTTTCTTT	CASRRGARSTEAFF
TRBJ1-2	.	TRBV28	few	TGTGCCAGCAGTTTTGACCGGAACTATGGCTACACCTTC	CASSFDRNYGYTF
TRBJ2-5	.	TRBV28	few	TGTGCCAGCAGTTCGCATACCCTTCGGCCAGCGGGAGAGACCCAGTACTTC	CASSSHTLRPAGETQYF
TRBJ2-1	.	TRBV4-2	few	TGTGCCAGCAGCCAAGTTCTACCTCTCCGGGGGAATGAGCAGTTCTTC	CASSQVLPLRGNEQFF
TRBJ2-7	TRBD2	TRBV11-2	few	TGTGCCAGCAGCGGAAGACTAGCGGGATTGGGGGAGCAGTACTTC	CASSGRLAGLGEQYF
TRBJ2-2	TRBD1	TRBV7-9	few	TGTGCCAGCAGCATACAGGGGACCGGGGAGCTGTTTTTT	CASSIQGTGELFF
TRBJ2-7	.	TRBV21-1	.	TGTGCCAGCAGCAAAGCGCTTCGTCAGGGAGAGTTCTCCTACGAGCAGTACTTC	CASSKALRQGEFSYEQYF
TRBJ2-7	.	TRBV5-4	.	TGTGCCAGCAGCGAGGGGACGGATTCCTACGAGCAGTACTTC	CASSEGTDSYEQYF
TRBJ2-7	.	TRBV6-5	few	TGTGCCAGCAGTTACGTTTCAGGCTCCGACTACGAGCAGTACTTC	CASSYVSGSDYEQYF
TRBJ2-5	.	TRBV11-2	.	TGTGCCAGCAGCCGCAGGTACCAAGAGACCCAGTACTTC	CASSRRYQETQYF
TRBJ2-5	.	TRBV28	.	TGTGCCAGCAGTTCGGGGGAGAAAGAGACCCAGTACTTC	CASSSGEKETQYF
TRBJ2-5	.	TRBV2	.	TGTGCCAGCAAAGGGGAAGGAGAGACCCAGTACTTC	CASKGEGETQYF
TRBJ2-3	.	TRBV10-3	.	TGTGCCATCAGTAATCCTCAAAGGGGCACAGATACGCAGTATTTT	CAISNPQRGTDTQYF
TRBJ2-2	.	TRBV7-9	few	TGTGCCAGCAGCTTAACTGGCGCGGGGGAGCTGTTTTTT	CASSLTGAGELFF
TRBJ2-2	.	TRBV7-7	.	TGTGCTAGCAGCTCCTACGGTCGACTAGAAGGTCGGGAAGGCGGGGAGCTGTTTTTT	CASSSYGRLEGREGGELFF
TRBJ2-5	.	TRBV28	.	TGTGCCAGCAGCCTTGGAGGCGCTCAAGAGACCCAGTACTTC	CASSLGGAQETQYF
TRBJ2-3	.	TRBV7-9	.	TGTGCCAGCAGCTTAGCGGGAGGCCGCACAGATACGCAGTATTTT	CASSLAGGRTDTQYF
TRBJ2-5	.	TRBV18	.	TGTGCCAGCTCACCACCTTGGGGGCAGCAAGAGACCCAGTACTTC	CASSPPWGQQETQYF
TRBJ2-3	.	TRBV9	.	TGTGCCAGCGGCAGAACCGGGGGACGGAATACGCAGTATTTT	CASGRTGGRNTQYF
TRBJ2-5	.	TRBV15	.	TGTGCCACCAGCAGAGCGGGAAAAGAGACCCAGTACTTC	CATSRAGKETQYF
TRBJ1-1	TRBD1	TRBV10-3	.	TGTGCCACCAAGGGACAGGGAATGAACACTGAAGCTTTCTTT	CATKGQGMNTEAFF
TRBJ2-5	TRBD2	TRBV9	few	TGTGCCAGCAGCGTTCTAGCGGGAGTAAGCGAGACCCAGTACTTC	CASSVLAGVSETQYF
TRBJ2-7	.	TRBV25-1	few	TGTGCCAGCAGTGGAGGGAACTCCTACGAGCAGTACTTC	CASSGGNSYEQYF
TRBJ2-4	TRBD2	TRBV9	.	TGTGCCAGCAGCGGTCAACTAGCGGCCGCTTTACGAGCCAAAAACATTCAGTACTTC	CASSGQLAAALRAKNIQYF
TRBJ1-1	TRBD1	TRBV27	few	TGTGCCAGCAGGAAAAGAAGGGACAACAGGGGAGGGGACACTGAAGCTTTCTTT	CASRKRRDNRGGDTEAFF
TRBJ1-2	.	TRBV6-6	few	TGTGCCAGCAGCCCACAGGTTTATGGCTACACCTTC	CASSPQVYGYTF
TRBJ2-1	TRBD2	TRBV11-2	few	TGTGCCAGCAGTCCGGGACTAGCGGGCGGCAATGAGCAGTTCTTC	CASSPGLAGGNEQFF
TRBJ2-3	TRBD1	TRBV7-6	.	TGTGCCAGCAGCTTAACCCCCGGGACAGGGGGATACACAGATACGCAGTATTTT	CASSLTPGTGGYTDTQYF
TRBJ2-5	.	TRBV5-1	.	TGCGCCAGCAGCTTGACAGCCCAAGAGACCCAGTACTTC	CASSLTAQETQYF
TRBJ2-1	.	TRBV29-1	.	TGCAGCATCGACAGACATAACTACAATGAGCAGTTCTTC	CSIDRHNYNEQFF
TRBJ2-3	.	TRBV28	.	TGTGCCAGTGGCCTCCCGAGATTAGATACGCAGTATTTT	CASGLPRLDTQYF
TRBJ2-1	TRBD1	TRBV7-2	.	TGTGCCAGCAGCCCTCGACAGGCCCAGGGGGACGAGCAGTTCTTC	CASSPRQAQGDEQFF
TRBJ2-2	.	TRBV4-3	few	TGCGCCAGCAGCCAACTTCCACAGGGTCCCGGGGAGCTGTTTTTT	CASSQLPQGPGELFF
TRBJ2-7	.	TRBV20-1	few	TGCAGTGCTAGTATCGAGTACGAGCAGTACTTC	CSASIEYEQYF
TRBJ1-3	TRBD1	TRBV19	few	TGTGCCAGTAGTCCGACAGGGCGAAACTCTGGAAACACCATATATTTT	CASSPTGRNSGNTIYF
TRBJ2-3	.	TRBV4-2	.	TGTGCCAGCAGCCACCTAGCCCTCGGTGATACGCAGTATTTT	CASSHLALGDTQYF
TRBJ1-3	.	TRBV6-5	.	TGTGCCAGCAGTTACTCGACCAAGGCTGGAAACACCATATATTTT	CASSYSTKAGNTIYF
TRBJ2-7	TRBD2	TRBV4-3	few	TGCGCCAGCAGCCACCAAGCGGGAGGGCCTCAAGAGCAGTACTTC	CASSHQAGGPQEQYF